What follows is one T cell receptor beta chain and its context. This specimen comes from a study of blood T cell repertoires in COVID-19. As for the study in general: Some COVID-19 samples were acute and others convalescent; all came from the United States, Italy and Spain. Sample material is recorded as cDNA or gDNA derived from T cells, B-cell-depleted T cells, or PBMCs.

V was shortened by 0 bases and J by 7 bases, with 11 bases between the two germline ends. The germline V gene encodes CDR1 SGHNT and CDR2 YYREEE (reference sequence). The CDR3 consists of 14 residues. The authors' processing: How many nucleated cells were present was estimated from reference gene primer amplification. TCRdb keeps only in-frame clones here, not all; method: immunoSEQ multiplex PCR. V, J and clone size are taken as reported in that table, and D and trimming were inferred from the DNA itself. The sample yields under 130,000 clones, roughly 90% seen once. The sequence was obtained from a woman aged 60-75 years with acute or convalescent COVID-19. The chain employs TRBV5-4 and TRBJ1-5; D gene ambiguous. The material sequenced was peripheral blood. The CDR3 protein is CASSLGGVRQPQHF. The DNA of the CDR3 is TGTGCCAGCAGCTTGGGCGGGGTTCGACAGCCCCAGCATTTT.